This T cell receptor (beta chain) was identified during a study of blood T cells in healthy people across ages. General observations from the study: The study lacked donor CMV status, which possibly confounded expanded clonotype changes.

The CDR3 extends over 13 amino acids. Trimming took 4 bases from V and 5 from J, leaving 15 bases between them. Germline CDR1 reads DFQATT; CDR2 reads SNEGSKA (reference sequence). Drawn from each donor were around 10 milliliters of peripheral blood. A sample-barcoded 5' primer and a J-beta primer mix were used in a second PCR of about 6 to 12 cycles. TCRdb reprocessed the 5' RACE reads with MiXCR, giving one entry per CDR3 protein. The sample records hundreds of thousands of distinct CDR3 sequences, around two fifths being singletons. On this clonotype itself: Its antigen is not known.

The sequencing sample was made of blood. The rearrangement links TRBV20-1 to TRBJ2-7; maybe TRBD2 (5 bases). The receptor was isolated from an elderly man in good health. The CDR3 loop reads CSAKGEARNEQYF. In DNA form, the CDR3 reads TGCAGTGCTAAGGGAGAGGCTAGAAACGAGCAGTACTTC.